This entry describes one T cell receptor (beta chain). The data were taken from a study of blood T cell repertoires in COVID-19. Study overall: COVID-19 samples collected from the United States, Italy and Spain covered acute and convalescent phases. Sample material is recorded as cDNA or gDNA derived from T cells, B-cell-depleted T cells, or PBMCs.

Trimming removed 0 bases from V and 6 bases from J; junction bases left unmatched: 9. This CDR3 region has 16 residues. Germline V gene data show CDR1 as SGDLS and CDR2 as YYNGEE. Seattle patients were enrolled while actively infected and followed longitudinally. Original handling: From reference gene primer amplification, estimates of nucleated cell counts were derived. Assay used: immunoSEQ multiplex PCR; TCRdb lists only in-frame clones, some missing. The V and J calls and clone size come from that table; D and trimming were worked out from the DNA. In the table there are about half a million clones, 80% to 90% of which are singletons.

The chain joins TRBV9 to TRBJ2-1; TRBD2 matches at 7 bases. This TCR was recovered from a man aged 18 to 29 with COVID-19, enrolled during active disease. The sample was peripheral blood. For the CDR3, the DNA is TGTGCCAGCAGCGTAGCTTTGACTAGCCAGAGCAATGAGCAGTTCTTC. It codes for CASSVALTSQSNEQFF.